Presented here are 30 T cell receptor beta chains from one specimen sequenced in a study of cytomegalovirus exposure and HLA in healthy donors. Sequenced by immunoSEQ multiplex PCR; TCRdb stores in-frame clones only, minus some. The table records about 160,000 clones, 85% to 90% of them present only once. Sequenced sample: PBMCs. The receptors come from a woman aged 25 to 45 in good health and CMV-seronegative.

The chain uses TRBV9 and TRBJ1-2; D possibly corresponds to TRBD1 (6 bases). Trimming pared 2 bases from V and 8 bases from J, leaving 22 bases between. Germline CDR1 SGDLS, CDR2 YYNGEE. The CDR3 extends over 16 amino acids. Written as DNA, the CDR3 is TGTGCCAGCAGCGTTGTGCGGGACACCTCCCCCCAAGGCTACACCTTC. It specifies CASSVVRDTSPQGYTF. The full variable domain, its missing parts supplied by reference TRBV9 and TRBJ1-2, is DSGVTQTPKHLITATGQRVTLRCSPRSGDLSVYWYQQSLDQGLQFLIQYYNGEERAKGNILERFSAQQFPDLHSELNLSSLELGDSALYFCASSVVRDTSPQGYTFGSGTRLTVV.

This chain joins TRBV21-1 and TRBJ1-2. TRBV21-1 is noted as a pseudogene. The CDR3 loop spans 12 amino acids. The CDR3 coding sequence is TGTGCCAGCAGCACCGGGACCTATGGCTACACCTTC. Residues: CASSTGTYGYTF.

This sequence joins TRBV7-2 and TRBJ2-7; 10 nucleotides align to TRBD2. This CDR3 has 18 residues. V was pared by 4 bases and J by 0 bases, with 12 bases of the junction left unmatched. Germline V gene data show CDR1 as SGHTA and CDR2 as FQGNSA. DNA for the CDR3: TGTGCCAGCAGCTCCCTTAGCGGGGGGCTAGGGAGCTCCTACGAGCAGTACTTC. Amino acid sequence: CASSSLSGGLGSSYEQYF.

The rearrangement uses TRBV4-1 and TRBJ2-5, with D unclear. There are 16 residues in the CDR3. Germline V gives CDR1 MGHRA, CDR2 YSYEKL. Trimming shortened V by 1 base and J by 1 base, and 13 bases separated the two germline ends. DNA of the CDR3: TGCGCCAGCAGCCAAGTCCTGGGTGGAATCCAAGAGACCCAGTACTTC. Translated, it gives CASSQVLGGIQETQYF.

This sequence joins TRBV27 and TRBJ2-3; 12 nucleotides match TRBD2. The germline gives CDR1 MNHEY, CDR2 SMNVEV (reference sequence). CDR3 size: 14 residues. V lost 6 bases to trimming and J lost 6 bases; unmatched junction nucleotides: 4. The CDR3 nucleotides are TGTGCCAGCAGACTAGCGGGAGGTTGGGATACGCAGTATTTT. Its translation: CASRLAGGWDTQYF.

This chain links TRBV6-1 with TRBJ2-7; either TRBD1 or TRBD2 may supply D (7 bases each). With 6 bases removed from V and 2 bases from J, the gap between germline ends came to 17 bases. Germline V CDR1 and CDR2: MNHNS, SASEGT. The CDR3 loop spans 15 amino acids. The CDR3 sequence: CASRREGASPYEQYF. CDR3 DNA: TGTGCCAGCAGAAGGGAGGGGGCCTCTCCCTACGAGCAGTACTTC.

The chain combines TRBV4-2 with TRBJ2-1; tentative D call: TRBD2 (5 bases). Trimming took off 1 base at V and 0 bases at J, with 19 bases between the two ends. CDR3 length equals 19 residues. Germline values: CDR1 LGHNA, CDR2 YNFKEQ. This CDR3 is CASSQGRPEGSPSYNEQFF. The CDR3 DNA reads TGTGCCAGCAGCCAAGGTAGGCCGGAAGGGAGCCCCTCCTACAATGAGCAGTTCTTC.

The chain uses TRBV7-3 and TRBJ2-5; tentatively, D is TRBD1 or TRBD2 (5 bases each). Trimming removed 6 bases from V and 6 bases from J, with 17 bases in between. This CDR3 is 14 amino acids long. Germline loops: CDR1 SGHTA, CDR2 FQGTGA. For the CDR3, the DNA is TGTGCCAGCAGTCCCGGGGCTAGTACAAAGACCCAGTACTTC. It codes for CASSPGASTKTQYF.

The table lists this clone with a few counts. The chain carries TRBV7-3 and TRBJ2-7, with TRBD2 identical over 7 bases. CDR1 and CDR2 (germline): SGHTA, FQGTGA. The CDR3 is 14 amino acids. V lost 2 bases and J lost 5; bases outside the gene matches: 6. Written as DNA, the CDR3 is TGTGCCAGCAGCTTACAGCCGGGGGGTAACGAGCAGTACTTC. Translation: CASSLQPGGNEQYF.

The chain joins TRBV6-5 to TRBJ2-5, with 8 bases identical to TRBD2. This CDR3 region has 15 residues. V lost 0 bases to trimming and J lost 5 bases; unmatched junction nucleotides: 5. The germline gives CDR1 MNHEY, CDR2 SVGAGI. This chain's CDR3 is CASSYSKVAGETQYF. DNA for the CDR3: TGTGCCAGCAGTTACTCGAAGGTAGCGGGGGAGACCCAGTACTTC.

A single count supports this clone. This rearrangement joins TRBV7-9 to TRBJ2-5; TRBD1 might be the D (6 bases). CDR1 is SEHNR, CDR2 FQNEAQ, per germline (reference sequence). The CDR3 has 16 residues. Trimming stripped 5 bases from V and 2 bases from J, with 18 bases between. CDR3: CASSPPGASRQETQYF. The DNA for the CDR3 is TGTGCCAGCAGCCCCCCAGGGGCGTCCAGACAAGAGACCCAGTACTTC.

This chain connects TRBV5-1 to TRBJ2-7; 9 bases align to TRBD1. J was trimmed by 1 base and V by 2 bases; bases with no gene match: 1. The CDR3 extends over 14 amino acids. Germline assignment: CDR1 SGHRS and CDR2 YFSETQ. The CDR3 region has the DNA TGCGCCAGCAGCTTTGGGACAGGGTCCTACGAGCAGTACTTC. Protein sequence: CASSFGTGSYEQYF.

V is TRBV2 and J is TRBJ2-1; 11 nucleotides agree with TRBD2. The V gene end was trimmed by 6 bases and the J gene end by 5 bases; junction bases not matched to a gene: 6. CDR1 is SNHLY, CDR2 FYNNEI, per germline. The CDR3 is 15 residues long. CDR3 sequence reads: CASRPTSGKNNEQFF. DNA of the CDR3: TGTGCCAGCAGACCGACTAGCGGGAAAAACAATGAGCAGTTCTTC.

The rearrangement uses TRBV9 and TRBJ1-1; D may be TRBD1 (5 bases). The CDR3 totals 15 residues. Trimming shortened V by 2 bases and J by 2 bases, and 13 bases separated the two germline ends. Germline CDR1 SGDLS, CDR2 YYNGEE. The CDR3 DNA reads TGTGCCAGCAGCGTGGGTCTCGGGGCAAACACTGAAGCTTTCTTT. This sequence encodes CASSVGLGANTEAFF.

The chain recombines TRBV7-3 with TRBJ2-7; D unclear. V lost 5 bases and J lost 2, with 10 bases in between. Germline V CDR1 and CDR2: SGHTA, FQGTGA. The CDR3 is 13 amino acids. CDR3 bases: TGTGCCAGCAGCCCCGACAATACCTACGAGCAGTACTTC. This codes for CASSPDNTYEQYF.

The V and J genes are TRBV14 and TRBJ1-2; D not certain. Germline V lookup: CDR1 SGHDN, CDR2 FVKESK. Trimming cost V 2 bases and J 8 bases, with 15 bases left between them. CDR3 length equals 14 residues. CDR3 sequence reads: CASSQSTRAGGYTF. CDR3 nucleotide sequence: TGTGCCAGCAGCCAATCTACTCGGGCCGGGGGCTACACCTTC. The whole variable domain, filled in from reference TRBV14 and TRBJ1-2, reads EAGVTQFPSHSVIEKGQTVTLRCDPISGHDNLYWYRRVMGKEIKFLLHFVKESKQDESGMPNNRFLAERTGGTYSTLKVQPAELEDSGVYFCASSQSTRAGGYTFGSGTRLTVV.

V is TRBV28 and J is TRBJ1-5; D is ambiguous. Per the germline V gene, CDR1 is MDHEN and CDR2 is SYDVKM. The CDR3 has 15 amino acids. The ends were cut back, 7 bases at V and 1 base at J, with 14 bases in the middle. Here the CDR3 reads CASMGDLSSNQPQHF. The CDR3 DNA sequence: TGTGCCAGCATGGGAGACCTCAGCAGCAATCAGCCCCAGCATTTT.

A note on this clone: This CDR3 is also generated by other DNA sequences in the sample. The chain links TRBV4-2 to TRBJ1-5, with 8 bases that match TRBD1. The germline CDR1 and CDR2 sequences are LGHNA and YNFKEQ. The CDR3 sequence is 17 residues long. V lost 4 bases, J lost 0 bases, and 8 bases stayed unmatched. CDR3 protein: CASSLGQGEDSNQPQHF. Here the CDR3 DNA reads TGTGCCAGCAGCCTTGGACAGGGAGAGGATAGCAATCAGCCCCAGCATTTT.

The chain carries TRBV7-9 and TRBJ2-7, with D maybe TRBD1 (6 bases). CDR1 SEHNR and CDR2 FQNEAQ come from the germline V gene (reference sequence). V was shortened by 3 bases and J by 6 bases, with 21 bases between the two germline ends. This CDR3 contains 16 residues. The CDR3 region has the DNA TGTGCCAGCAGCTTTCTCGTACAGGGTTCAGGCCCCGAGCAGTACTTC. This codes for CASSFLVQGSGPEQYF.

J is TRBJ2-1 and V is TRBV29-1, with TRBD2 as a possible D gene (6 bases). The germline CDR1 and CDR2 sequences are SQVTM and ANQGSEA. V gave up 1 base and J gave up 1 base, with 17 bases separating them. The CDR3 runs to 17 residues. As DNA, the CDR3 is TGCAGCGTTGAAGGGGGTGTGGGAGGTCTGTCCTACAATGAGCAGTTCTTC. Translation: CSVEGGVGGLSYNEQFF.

The chain employs TRBV5-6 and TRBJ1-2; D perhaps matches TRBD1 (6 bases). Germline CDR1 SGHDT, CDR2 YYEEEE. Trimming removed 1 base from V and 5 bases from J, with 9 bases in between. This CDR3 comprises 13 residues. CDR3 in amino acids: CASSLNTGYGYTF. CDR3 nucleotide sequence: TGTGCCAGCAGCTTGAACACAGGGTATGGCTACACCTTC.

V is TRBV15 and J is TRBJ1-5; D remains unclear. V was shortened by 1 base and J by 1 base, with 11 bases between the two germline ends. This CDR3 contains 16 residues. In germline, CDR1 is LNHNV, CDR2 YYDKDF (reference sequence). The CDR3 bases are TGTGCCACCAGCAGAGGAAGGAGGGTAAGCAATCAGCCCCAGCATTTT. Translation gives CATSRGRRVSNQPQHF. Looking up the rest from reference TRBV15 and TRBJ1-5 gives the full variable domain: DAMVIQNPRYQVTQFGKPVTLSCSQTLNHNVMYWYQQKSSQAPKLLFHYYDKDFNNEADTPDNFQSRRPNTSFCFLDIRSPGLGDTAMYLCATSRGRRVSNQPQHFGDGTRLSIL.

V is TRBV7-2 and J is TRBJ2-7, with TRBD1 identical over 7 bases. Germline V gene lookup returns CDR1 SGHTA and CDR2 FQGNSA. The CDR3 extends over 14 amino acids. With 4 bases clipped from V and 1 base from J, the junction kept 4 bases outside the gene matches. Written as DNA, the CDR3 is TGTGCCAGCAGCTCCGGCAGGGGGTCCTACGAGCAGTACTTC. Its translation: CASSSGRGSYEQYF. The full variable domain, in which reference TRBV7-2 and TRBJ2-7 provide the parts outside the CDR3, is GAGVSQSPSNKVTEKGKDVELRCDPISGHTALYWYRQSLGQGLEFLIYFQGNSAPDKSGLPSDRFSAERTGGSVSTLTIQRTQQEDSAVYLCASSSGRGSYEQYFGPGTRLTVT.

V and J are TRBV29-1 and TRBJ2-1, with 7 bases lining up with TRBD1. J was trimmed by 3 bases and V by 3 bases; bases with no gene match: 2. This CDR3 has 13 residues. Looked up from germline, CDR1 is SQVTM and CDR2 is ANQGSEA. CDR3 nucleotide sequence: TGCAGCGTTGAGGACAGGTTCTACAATGAGCAGTTCTTC. Encoded protein: CSVEDRFYNEQFF.

V and J are TRBV20-1 and TRBJ1-2; D is ambiguous. This CDR3 contains 11 residues. Trimming took 6 bases from V and 8 from J, leaving 13 bases between them. CDR1 and CDR2 (germline): DFQATT, SNEGSKA (reference sequence). The DNA for the CDR3 is TGCAGTGCCGGTAGTACTCCAGGCTACACCTTC. Protein product: CSAGSTPGYTF.

The chain couples TRBV19 to TRBJ2-7; D gene uncertain. This CDR3 spans 14 amino acids. Trimming removed 3 bases at V and 10 bases at J, with 19 bases between. CDR1 LNHDA and CDR2 SQIVND come from the germline V gene (reference sequence). CDR3 DNA: TGTGCCAGTAGTATTTCCGGGCCACAATCGTCACAGTACTTC. This gives the protein CASSISGPQSSQYF.

The chain uses TRBV7-8 and TRBJ2-5, with 8 bases lining up with TRBD1. Trimming took 3 bases from V and 2 from J; bases not matched to a gene: 5. Looked up from germline, CDR1 is SGHVS and CDR2 is FQNEAQ. This CDR3 is built from 15 residues. CDR3: CASSFVDRVQETQYF. DNA of the CDR3: TGTGCCAGCAGCTTCGTGGACAGGGTACAAGAGACCCAGTACTTC.

The J gene is TRBJ2-7, the V gene TRBV6-6, with D hard to call. The CDR3 has 14 residues. Looked up from germline, CDR1 is MNHNY and CDR2 is SVGAGI (reference sequence). With 2 bases removed from V and 4 bases from J, the gap between germline ends came to 12 bases. The CDR3 here is CASSYDASLYEQYF. The DNA of the CDR3 is TGTGCCAGCAGTTACGATGCTTCCCTTTACGAGCAGTACTTC.

The count of this clone is one. The V call is TRBV5-4, the J call TRBJ2-7; 11 nucleotides align to TRBD2. Germline-derived CDR1 and CDR2 are SGHNT and YYREEE (reference sequence). Trimming removed 5 bases from V and 2 bases from J; junction bases left unmatched: 6. The CDR3 has 15 residues. The CDR3 DNA reads TGTGCCAGCAGTCTCAATAGCGGGAGGGCCTACGAGCAGTACTTC. It translates to CASSLNSGRAYEQYF.

This clone was seen a handful of times. The V call is TRBV2, the J call TRBJ2-2; weak D call: TRBD2 (6 bases). V lost 6 bases and J 6 bases, leaving 20 bases between the germline ends. From germline, CDR1 is SNHLY and CDR2 FYNNEI. The CDR3 runs to 16 residues. The CDR3 protein is CASSAATSPGSGELFF. CDR3 DNA: TGTGCCAGCAGCGCGGCTACTAGCCCGGGGTCCGGGGAGCTGTTTTTT.